These T cell receptor beta chains were read from a single sample in a study of cytomegalovirus exposure and HLA in healthy donors. TCRdb's table, derived via immunoSEQ multiplex PCR, lists solely in-frame clones and lacks some. Its table records 55,000 to 70,000 clones. Input material: PBMCs. These receptors were collected from a female donor in good health and CMV-seropositive. Each CDR3 is given with its conserved first and last residue. D genes are given only for firm matches.

v_call	j_call	d_call	cdr3_nt	cdr3_aa
TRBV7-9	TRBJ2-5	.	TGTGCCAGCAGCTTAGTAGTAGCAGGGGCCTCCATAGAGACCCAGTACTTC	CASSLVVAGASIETQYF
TRBV19	TRBJ2-3	TRBD2	TGTGCCAGTAGTGCCAGAGCGGGAGGAAGCACAGATACGCAGTATTTT	CASSARAGGSTDTQYF
TRBV6-5	TRBJ1-5	.	TGTGCCAGCAGTTACTCCAGAAATGCTAATCAGCCCCAGCATTTT	CASSYSRNANQPQHF
TRBV28	TRBJ1-5	TRBD1	TGTGCCAGCAGGCGCGAAACAGGGGACTTCAATCAGCCCCAGCATTTT	CASRRETGDFNQPQHF
TRBV4-3	TRBJ2-7	.	TGCGCCAGCAGCCAAGCCACGGCTAGCGAGTCCTACGAGCAGTACTTC	CASSQATASESYEQYF
TRBV6-1	TRBJ2-7	.	TGTGCCAGCATCGATCCCGGGGGGCGGTACGAGCAGTACTTC	CASIDPGGRYEQYF
TRBV11-2	TRBJ1-1	TRBD1	TGTGCCAGCAGCGTGGGACAGGGGAACACTGAAGCTTTCTTT	CASSVGQGNTEAFF
TRBV6-5	TRBJ2-7	TRBD2	TGTGCCAGCAGTTACTCGGGACTAGCGGAGACCTACGAGCAGTACTTC	CASSYSGLAETYEQYF
TRBV4-1	TRBJ2-7	TRBD1	TGCGCCAGCGCCCCAGGGGGACAGGGCGGCTACGAGCAGTACTTC	CASAPGGQGGYEQYF
TRBV19	TRBJ1-3	.	TGTGCCAGTAGTGCTGGGCCTGGAAACACCATATATTTT	CASSAGPGNTIYF
TRBV7-2	TRBJ2-5	TRBD1	TGTGCCAGCAGCCAGGACAGGGGATGGGGGGAAGAGACCCAGTACTTC	CASSQDRGWGEETQYF
TRBV18	TRBJ1-2	TRBD1	TGTGCCAGCTCACCACTAAGCCGGGACAGCACCTATGGCTACACCTTC	CASSPLSRDSTYGYTF
TRBV30	TRBJ2-7	TRBD2	TGTGCCTGGAGGTTGACTAGCGGGAGAAGCAGGGAGCAGTACTTC	CAWRLTSGRSREQYF
TRBV10-3	TRBJ1-1	.	TGTGCCATCAGCGCCGGGAACGCGAACACTGAAGCTTTCTTT	CAISAGNANTEAFF
TRBV19	TRBJ2-7	.	TGTGCCAGTAGTCCCCGGGCAGGGGCTGTCGAGCAGTACTTC	CASSPRAGAVEQYF
TRBV5-1	TRBJ2-5	.	TGCGCCAGCAGCCCCCCAACAGTAGAGACCCAGTACTTC	CASSPPTVETQYF
TRBV9	TRBJ1-1	.	TGTGCCAGCAGCGTAGAGACGGGGAACACTGAAGCTTTCTTT	CASSVETGNTEAFF
TRBV5-1	TRBJ2-7	.	TGCGCCAGCAGCCCTAATCGACAGGACCTATCCTACGAGCAGTACTTC	CASSPNRQDLSYEQYF
TRBV19	TRBJ1-5	.	TGTGCCAGTAGTATCGAGAGACAGGCAACCCCCCAGCATTTT	CASSIERQATPQHF
TRBV4-3	TRBJ2-3	.	TGCGCCAGCAGCCAAGATCCCAGAGGGCCGACAGATACGCAGTATTTT	CASSQDPRGPTDTQYF
TRBV28	TRBJ1-1	.	TGTGCCATCCAGGCCCCTTGGGCTGAAGCTTTCTTT	CAIQAPWAEAFF
TRBV19	TRBJ2-2	.	TGTGCCAGTAGGGTATTAGAGGGGGAGCTGTTTTTT	CASRVLEGELFF
TRBV2	TRBJ2-3	.	TGTGCCAGCAGTGTGAGGTCGGGGGGCACAGATACGCAGTATTTT	CASSVRSGGTDTQYF
TRBV4-3	TRBJ1-4	TRBD1	TGCGCCAGCAGCCAAGAGGGGCCGGGACAGGGGGGTGAAAAACTGTTTTTT	CASSQEGPGQGGEKLFF
TRBV7-2	TRBJ1-1	.	TGTGCCAGCAGCATTACGGGGGGCACTGAAGCTTTCTTT	CASSITGGTEAFF
TRBV5-4	TRBJ2-5	TRBD1	TGTGCCAGCAGCTTGAAAGGGACAGGGGGCCAAGAGACCCAGTACTTC	CASSLKGTGGQETQYF
TRBV30	TRBJ1-5	.	TGTGCCTGGAGTCCCCGGACAGCGGACAATCAGCCCCAGCATTTT	CAWSPRTADNQPQHF
TRBV6-6	TRBJ2-1	TRBD1	TGTGCCAGCAGTCGGGGACAGAGCTCCTACAATGAGCAGTTCTTC	CASSRGQSSYNEQFF
TRBV4-1	TRBJ2-5	.	TGCGCCAGCAGCCAAGTAGTCTTGCAAGAGACCCAGTACTTC	CASSQVVLQETQYF
TRBV7-9	TRBJ1-2	TRBD1	TGTGCCAGCAGCTCCGCGGACAGGGTTAGATATGGCTACACCTTC	CASSSADRVRYGYTF
TRBV6-1	TRBJ1-1	.	TGTGCCAGCAGTGAAGAAGGGGTCCCGGGCACTGAAGCTTTCTTT	CASSEEGVPGTEAFF
TRBV29-1	TRBJ1-2	TRBD1	TGCAGCGCCGACAGGGTTAACTATGGCTACACCTTC	CSADRVNYGYTF
TRBV27	TRBJ1-2	.	TGTGCCAGCAAGAGAGACGCTTCCGGGGGGAACTATGGCTACACCTTC	CASKRDASGGNYGYTF
TRBV9	TRBJ2-1	TRBD2	TGTGCCAGCAGCGTGGACCAGCGGGAGGCGATCGAGCAGTTCTTC	CASSVDQREAIEQFF
TRBV5-1	TRBJ1-2	TRBD1	TGCGCCAGCAGCGTCGGGACAGGAACCTCCGTGGACTATGGCTACACCTTC	CASSVGTGTSVDYGYTF
TRBV10-1	TRBJ2-7	.	TGCGCCAGCGGCTCCTCCAGTGGCGAGCAGTACTTC	CASGSSSGEQYF
TRBV13	TRBJ1-2	.	TGTGCCAGCAGCTTTCAGGGGATCCATGGCTACACCTTC	CASSFQGIHGYTF
TRBV7-8	TRBJ2-7	TRBD1	TGTGCCAGCAGCTTTACCGGGACAGGGATCAACGAGCAGTACTTC	CASSFTGTGINEQYF
TRBV27	TRBJ1-2	.	TGTGCCAGCAGGCGGGACGGATTAATCTATGGCTACACCTTC	CASRRDGLIYGYTF
TRBV27	TRBJ2-2	.	TGTGCCAGCAGCGTATACGACTCACCCGGGGAGCTGTTTTTT	CASSVYDSPGELFF
TRBV4-3	TRBJ2-3	TRBD2	TGCGCCAGCAGCCAAGGGTTTACTAGCGCAGATACGCAGTATTTT	CASSQGFTSADTQYF
TRBV6-4	TRBJ2-1	TRBD2	TGTGCCAGCAGTGACGGCGAGACTAGCGGTGGGGACAATGAGCAGTTCTTC	CASSDGETSGGDNEQFF
TRBV28	TRBJ1-1	.	TGTGCCAGCAGTTTAATCCCGACAGGTCACACTGAAGCTTTCTTT	CASSLIPTGHTEAFF
TRBV7-8	TRBJ2-7	.	TGTGCCAGCAGCTTAGAGAGGTCCACGGCGGGGCAGTACTTC	CASSLERSTAGQYF
TRBV18	TRBJ1-2	.	TGTGCCAGCTCACCAACCGTGGGGGGAGGTGAAGTCTATGGCTACACCTTC	CASSPTVGGGEVYGYTF
TRBV28	TRBJ1-2	TRBD1	TGTGCCAGCAGTTTGACAGGGGGGTACACCTTC	CASSLTGGYTF
TRBV6-5	TRBJ2-7	.	TGTGCCAGCAGTCCACGGAGAGACTCCTACGAGCAGTACTTC	CASSPRRDSYEQYF